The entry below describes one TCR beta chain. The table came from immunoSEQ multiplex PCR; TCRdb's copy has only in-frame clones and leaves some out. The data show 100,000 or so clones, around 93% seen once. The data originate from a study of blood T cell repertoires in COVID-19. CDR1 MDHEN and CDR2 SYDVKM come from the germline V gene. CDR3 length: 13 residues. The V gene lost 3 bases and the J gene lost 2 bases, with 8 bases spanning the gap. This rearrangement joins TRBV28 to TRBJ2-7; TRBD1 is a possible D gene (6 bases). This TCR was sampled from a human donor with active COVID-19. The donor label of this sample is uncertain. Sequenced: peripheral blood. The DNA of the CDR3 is TGTGCCAGCAGTTTTGGACAGACCTACGAGCAGTACTTC. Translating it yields CASSFGQTYEQYF.